This T cell receptor beta chain originates from a study of early T cells in non-severe SARS-CoV-2 infection. Study overall: Sequencing of bulk RNA from unsorted whole blood was done, without chain pairing.

From germline, CDR1 is MNHEY and CDR2 SVGEGT. Trimming took 6 bases from V and 1 from J, leaving 11 bases between them. The CDR3 contains 14 residues. Unique molecular identifier tags were affixed to discrete cDNA molecules. MiXCR, run by TCRdb on the 5' RACE reads, gives a single entry per CDR3 protein. The profile shows 55,000 to 70,000 distinct CDR3 sequences, around 13% of them singletons. Sample: whole blood. This chain joins TRBV6-2 or TRBV6-3 and TRBJ2-3; maybe TRBD2 (6 bases). The source of this sequence is an adult who was a healthcare worker with PCR-confirmed SARS-CoV-2 infection or an uninfected control (not recorded which). CDR3 region: CASSLPSGTDTQYF. In nucleotides, the CDR3 is TGTGCCAGCAGCCTACCTAGCGGCACAGATACGCAGTATTTT.